This T cell receptor beta chain came from a study of T cell repertoires in cytomegalovirus infection. Looked up from germline, CDR1 is DFQATT and CDR2 is SNEGSKA (reference sequence). V was cut by 2 bases and J by 2 bases, with 13 bases left in between. This CDR3 has 15 residues. TCRdb reanalysed the reads using MiXCR and keeps one entry per CDR3 protein. There are hundreds of thousands of distinct CDR3 sequences in the sample; 6.5% occur only once, and around 6.9% lies in the top ten. Study-wide results and caveats: Within the response measured ex vivo, HLA-C-restricted CMV-specific TCR beta clonotypes were dominant.

This clonotype has ten or more counts. No antigen is known for it. Sequenced input: PBMCs. The sequence was collected from a human donor in good health (CMV status not recorded). Some clones in this sample may be carry-over from other donors' samples. V usage is TRBV20-1 and J usage is TRBJ1-5, with a weak D call TRBD1 (5 bases). The CDR3 region is CSARQGGGRNQPQHF. CDR3 DNA: TGCAGTGCTAGACAGGGCGGAGGGCGCAATCAGCCCCAGCATTTT.